These 2 T cell receptor beta chains came from one sample sequenced in a study of preoperative IRX-2 immunotherapy in early breast cancer. The treatment is: preoperative locoregional IRX-2 cytokine immunotherapy. Generated by immunoSEQ multiplex PCR, the TCRdb table keeps only in-frame clones and is missing some. The repertoire includes about 98,000 clones, roughly 85% of them detected once, and about 1.9% sits in the top ten. Sequenced material: tumor tissue, taken after IRX-2 immunotherapy. Receptors were obtained from a human donor with breast cancer.

V usage is TRBV25-1 and J usage is TRBJ1-3; the match to TRBD1 covers 8 bases. The CDR3 length is 14 residues. With V trimmed by 1 base and J by 5 bases, 1 base remained unmatched. Germline values: CDR1 MGHDK, CDR2 SYGVNS. CDR3 loop: CASSEWTGRNTIYF. The CDR3 DNA reads TGTGCCAGCAGTGAATGGACAGGGAGAAACACCATATATTTT. Full variable domain (rest looked up from reference TRBV25-1 and TRBJ1-3): EADIYQTPRYLVIGTGKKITLECSQTMGHDKMYWYQQDPGMELHLIHYSYGVNSTEKGDLSSESTVSRIRTEHFPLTLESARPSHTSQYLCASSEWTGRNTIYFGEGSWLTVV.

This clone has only a few counts. The chain carries TRBV5-1 and TRBJ2-1; 10 bases are shared with TRBD2. CDR3 length equals 19 residues. V dropped 0 bases and J dropped 5; count of bases not matched to a gene: 14. Per germline, CDR1 SGHRS and CDR2 YFSETQ. The CDR3, as DNA: TGCGCCAGCAGCTTGGCCCCCCGGGGAGCGGGAGGGCCTAACAATGAGCAGTTCTTC. It is translated as CASSLAPRGAGGPNNEQFF.